This T cell receptor (beta chain) appears in the sequencing data of a study of blood T cell repertoires in COVID-19. Per the study methods: From reference gene primer amplification, estimates of nucleated cell counts were derived. The assay was immunoSEQ multiplex PCR, and TCRdb's table has in-frame clones only and misses some. V and J calls and clone size come straight from that table; D and trimming were deduced from the DNA. The table records 150,000 to 200,000 clones, roughly 80% of them present only once. From germline, CDR1 is MDHEN and CDR2 SYDVKM. V lost 10 bases and J 3 bases, leaving 14 bases between the germline ends. This CDR3 has 13 amino acids. While infection was still active, Seattle patients were enrolled and then followed longitudinally.

The sample was peripheral blood. This rearrangement joins TRBV28 to TRBJ2-3, with D uncertain. The sequence was obtained from a woman aged 70-85 years with COVID-19, enrolled during active disease. DNA of the CDR3: TGTGCCAACTCGGCAGGTACTACAGATACGCAGTATTTT. It is translated as CANSAGTTDTQYF.